The rows below give T cell receptor beta chains drawn from one sample of a study of cytomegalovirus exposure and HLA in healthy donors. Sequencing was performed with immunoSEQ multiplex PCR; in TCRdb, only in-frame clones are kept and a portion is missing. In the table there are more than 140,000 clones, about 77% of which are singletons. Source material: PBMCs. These TCRs come from a female donor in good health and CMV-seronegative. The CDR3 runs from the conserved cysteine through the conserved F or W. Each record gives: V gene, J gene, clone size, D gene, CDR3 protein, CDR3 DNA. A D gene is named only where the DNA matches it firmly. Clone size is not always given. Where it is, it says once, few, many or a class for expanded clones.

TRBV19	TRBJ2-4	NA	TRBD1	CASSIFRTGTYERLAKNIQYF	TGTGCCAGTAGTATATTTCGGACAGGAACCTATGAGAGACTAGCCAAAAACATTCAGTACTTC
TRBV14	TRBJ1-1	NA	TRBD1	CASSRLGQGNTEAFF	TGTGCCAGCAGCCGACTCGGACAGGGGAACACTGAAGCTTTCTTT
TRBV5-3	TRBJ2-7	NA	TRBD1	CARSLGQGVPEQYF	TGTGCCAGAAGCTTGGGACAGGGAGTCCCCGAGCAGTACTTC
TRBV23-1	TRBJ1-2	NA	NA	CASGRAGRGGYTF	TGCGCCAGCGGACGGGCGGGGCGGGGTGGCTACACCTTC
TRBV19	TRBJ1-2	NA	TRBD1	CASSTRQGASGYTF	TGTGCCAGTAGTACCCGACAGGGGGCAAGCGGCTACACCTTC
TRBV21-1	TRBJ1-6	NA	NA	CASSKRPGGTYSPLHF	TGTGCCAGCAGCAAAAGGCCAGGGGGCACTTATTCACCCCTCCACTTT
TRBV6-1	TRBJ1-3	NA	NA	CASSGLGSPGNTIYF	TGTGCCAGCAGTGGTCTTGGGAGCCCTGGAAACACCATATATTTT
TRBV4-2	TRBJ1-1	NA	TRBD1	CASSQEPPPGQHNQAFF	TGTGCCAGCAGCCAAGAGCCCCCCCCGGGACAGCACAATCAAGCTTTCTTT
TRBV11-1	TRBJ1-3	NA	NA	CASSLAGLSGNTIYF	TGTGCCAGCAGCTTAGCGGGACTCTCTGGAAACACCATATATTTT
TRBV5-1	TRBJ1-5	NA	NA	CASSLAGSQGSNQPQHF	TGCGCCAGCAGCTTGGCCGGGTCTCAAGGTAGCAATCAGCCCCAGCATTTT
TRBV5-5	TRBJ2-7	NA	NA	CASSGTGKTHYEQYF	TGTGCCAGCAGCGGAACAGGGAAGACACACTACGAGCAGTACTTC
TRBV11-3	TRBJ2-3	NA	TRBD2	CASSSRLAGGPRSPDTQYF	TGTGCCAGCAGTTCTCGACTAGCGGGAGGGCCCCGGAGCCCAGATACGCAGTATTTT
TRBV2	TRBJ2-7	NA	NA	CASSFYQGNSYEQYF	TGTGCCAGCAGTTTCTATCAGGGAAACTCCTACGAGCAGTACTTC
TRBV29-1	TRBJ1-2	NA	TRBD1	CSVQRGQGADGYTF	TGCAGCGTCCAAAGGGGACAGGGGGCAGATGGCTACACCTTC
TRBV28	TRBJ1-1	NA	TRBD1	CASSLGQAAFF	TGTGCCAGCAGTTTGGGACAGGCAGCTTTCTTT
TRBV6-1	TRBJ1-4	NA	NA	CASRTQGPNEKLFF	TGTGCCAGCAGGACACAGGGTCCTAATGAAAAACTGTTTTTT
TRBV5-6	TRBJ1-2	NA	TRBD1	CASSPGQGVFGYTF	TGTGCCAGCAGCCCAGGACAGGGGGTATTCGGCTACACCTTC
TRBV27	TRBJ2-7	NA	NA	CASSLVPYPRSYEQYF	TGTGCCAGCAGTTTAGTTCCCTACCCCCGCTCCTACGAGCAGTACTTC
TRBV4-1	TRBJ2-7	NA	NA	CASCDDTYEQYF	TGCGCCAGCTGTGACGACACCTACGAGCAGTACTTC
TRBV6-5	TRBJ1-1	NA	NA	CASSPQGLDSEAFF	TGTGCCAGCAGTCCCCAGGGGTTGGACTCTGAAGCTTTCTTT
TRBV2	TRBJ2-2	once	TRBD1	CASSGQGNTGELFF	TGTGCCAGCAGTGGACAGGGGAACACCGGGGAGCTGTTTTTT
TRBV19	TRBJ2-6	NA	NA	CASSPIRAAGANVLTF	TGTGCCAGTTCGCCGATCAGGGCTGCTGGGGCCAACGTCCTGACTTTC
TRBV28	TRBJ2-1	NA	NA	CASSLDSYNEQFF	TGTGCCAGCAGTTTAGACAGTTACAATGAGCAGTTCTTC
TRBV7-6	TRBJ2-1	NA	NA	CASSLDFSSYNEQFF	TGTGCCAGCAGCTTGGACTTTAGCTCCTACAATGAGCAGTTCTTC
TRBV28	TRBJ1-1	NA	TRBD1	CASSDGTGGVAFF	TGTGCCAGCAGTGACGGGACAGGGGGTGTAGCTTTCTTT
TRBV4-2	TRBJ2-3	NA	TRBD2	CASSPGGDTQYF	TGTGCCAGCAGCCCGGGGGGAGATACGCAGTATTTT
TRBV7-7	TRBJ2-7	NA	NA	CASSLGGVNSYEQYF	TGTGCTAGCAGCTTGGGGGGTGTGAACTCCTACGAGCAGTACTTC
TRBV27	TRBJ1-6	NA	NA	CASSLYGSPLHF	TGTGCCAGCAGTTTATACGGTTCACCCCTCCACTTT
TRBV4-1	TRBJ1-2	NA	NA	CASSQGDSAGVGYTF	TGCGCCAGCAGCCAAGGAGATTCGGCAGGGGTTGGCTACACCTTC
TRBV12-5	TRBJ2-7	once	TRBD1	CASDKGQGRYEQYF	TGTGCTAGTGATAAGGGACAGGGGCGTTACGAGCAGTACTTC
TRBV19	TRBJ2-3	NA	NA	CASSRWLADTQYF	TGTGCCAGTAGTCGCTGGCTAGCAGATACGCAGTATTTT
TRBV19	TRBJ1-1	NA	TRBD1	CASRTGAGAEAFF	TGTGCCAGTAGGACAGGGGCGGGCGCTGAAGCTTTCTTT
TRBV19	TRBJ2-1	NA	NA	CASASGVTSYNEQFF	TGTGCCAGCGCATCCGGGGTTACCTCCTACAATGAGCAGTTCTTC
TRBV10-2	TRBJ1-1	NA	NA	CASSPDTNTEAFF	TGCGCCAGCTCCCCGGACACGAACACTGAAGCTTTCTTT
TRBV4-1	TRBJ1-2	NA	NA	CASSPVGDHRTYGYTF	TGCGCCAGCAGCCCTGTGGGAGATCATAGGACCTATGGCTACACCTTC
TRBV5-1	TRBJ1-2	NA	TRBD1	CASSREETGNGYTF	TGCGCCAGCAGCCGGGAAGAGACAGGGAATGGCTACACCTTC
TRBV7-9	TRBJ1-2	few	NA	CASSLDTGYGYTF	TGTGCCAGCAGCCTAGACACAGGGTATGGCTACACCTTC
TRBV11-2	TRBJ2-7	once	NA	CASSSLTPREQYF	TGTGCCAGCAGCTCCCTCACCCCCCGGGAGCAGTACTTC
TRBV28	TRBJ2-1	NA	TRBD2	CASSSPTSGRWDNEQFF	TGTGCCAGCAGTTCACCGACTAGCGGGAGGTGGGACAATGAGCAGTTCTTC
TRBV19	TRBJ1-5	NA	NA	CASSSGLDQPQHF	TGTGCCAGTAGTTCTGGGCTCGACCAGCCCCAGCATTTT
TRBV28	TRBJ1-5	NA	TRBD1	CASSPWGTGGDQPQHF	TGTGCCAGCAGCCCTTGGGGGACAGGGGGCGATCAGCCCCAGCATTTT
TRBV9	TRBJ1-1	NA	TRBD1	CASNAGTVNTEAFF	TGTGCCAGCAACGCCGGGACAGTGAACACTGAAGCTTTCTTT
TRBV7-2	TRBJ1-1	NA	NA	CASSLVRGSLSAFF	TGTGCCAGCAGCTTAGTTCGGGGGTCGCTTTCAGCTTTCTTT
TRBV7-6	TRBJ2-5	NA	TRBD2	CASSLRTSGGEKETQYF	TGTGCCAGCAGCCTACGGACTAGCGGGGGGGAGAAAGAGACCCAGTACTTC
TRBV9	TRBJ1-1	NA	NA	CASSVKGDTEAFF	TGTGCCAGCAGCGTTAAAGGGGATACTGAAGCTTTCTTT
TRBV6-5	TRBJ1-3	NA	NA	CATSDGAGNTIYF	TGTGCCACCTCGGACGGGGCTGGAAACACCATATATTTT
TRBV15	TRBJ1-5	NA	TRBD1	CATSRAGTGNQPQHF	TGTGCCACCAGCAGAGCCGGGACAGGCAATCAGCCCCAGCATTTT
TRBV10-3	TRBJ1-2	once	TRBD1	CAISDDRGSGYTF	TGTGCCATCAGTGACGACAGGGGAAGTGGCTACACCTTC
TRBV10-1	TRBJ2-7	NA	NA	CASSESGVGEQYF	TGCGCCAGCAGTGAGTCAGGGGTTGGCGAGCAGTACTTC
TRBV28	TRBJ1-2	NA	NA	CAGSPGTRTGSYGYTF	TGTGCCGGCAGTCCAGGAACCCGCACGGGAAGCTATGGCTACACCTTC
TRBV28	TRBJ1-4	NA	NA	CASSFQTNEKLFF	TGTGCCAGCAGTTTCCAGACTAATGAAAAACTGTTTTTT
TRBV27	TRBJ2-7	NA	NA	CASSLSRGSVNEQYF	TGTGCCAGCAGTTTATCAAGGGGGAGTGTAAACGAGCAGTACTTC
TRBV28	TRBJ2-2	NA	NA	CATTAETNTGELFF	TGTGCCACCACAGCGGAAACGAACACCGGGGAGCTGTTTTTT
TRBV5-1	TRBJ1-1	NA	TRBD1	CASSSTGQVRGAFF	TGCGCCAGCAGCTCGACTGGACAGGTTCGAGGGGCTTTCTTT
TRBV6-6	TRBJ1-2	NA	TRBD1	CASSAGTGGGGYTF	TGTGCCAGCAGTGCCGGGACAGGGGGCGGCGGCTACACCTTC
TRBV7-9	TRBJ2-2	NA	TRBD2	CASSPILGGKNTGELFF	TGTGCCAGCAGCCCCATTCTCGGGGGGAAAAACACCGGGGAGCTGTTTTTT
TRBV5-1	TRBJ2-4	NA	NA	CASSLATIKVQYF	TGCGCCAGCAGCTTGGCGACAATTAAGGTTCAGTACTTC
TRBV29-1	TRBJ1-1	NA	NA	CSVGQGPAPFEAFF	TGCAGCGTCGGACAAGGACCGGCCCCCTTTGAAGCTTTCTTT
TRBV9	TRBJ2-3	NA	TRBD2	CASSTRTTSGGSTDTQYF	TGTGCCAGCAGCACCCGGACGACTAGCGGGGGGAGCACAGATACGCAGTATTTT
TRBV5-1	TRBJ2-1	once	NA	CASSPQGSYNEQFF	TGCGCCAGCAGCCCCCAGGGCTCCTACAATGAGCAGTTCTTC